The sequence of this T cell receptor (beta chain) was determined in a study of blood T cell repertoires in COVID-19 (dated by TCRdb to about 2020). About the study as a whole: Collaborator samples came from the United States, Italy and Spain and covered acute and convalescent phases of COVID-19. The prospective study material was composed of cDNA or gDNA derived from T cells, B-cell-depleted T cells, or PBMCs. The dataset comprised deeply sampled blood TCRbeta repertoires from subjects exposed to, actively infected with, or recovered from COVID-19. A freely available public database, intended as a resource for researchers studying the immune response to SARS-CoV-2, is where the repertoires were released. Samples came from the ongoing ImmuneRACE study (first 160 participants) plus 1,254 subjects from 6 global collaborators. Sample metadata almost always included a de-identified subject ID, COVID-19 status, age in years and sex. Where available, HLA class I and class II types were obtained from metadata supplied by the sample provider rather than from assay-based typing.

Overall results and qualifications from the work: The quantity of clinical and demographic metadata differed by source and by participant and was supplied without curation.

TCRbeta CDR3 regions were amplified from genomic DNA using the immunoSEQ Assay, a bias-controlled multiplex PCR. The original methods were these. Within the assay, amplification of reference gene primers was used to estimate how many nucleated cells each sample contained. To quantify the absolute abundance of each unique TCRbeta CDR3 rearrangement, sequence reads were collapsed and filtered. For each sample, productive Simpson clonality was calculated as the square root of Simpson's diversity index across productive rearrangements. Held by TCRdb, this immuneACCESS table contains in-frame sequences only and omits some clones. Under half of the omission traces to an unresolved V gene where checked; the cause of the rest is unknown. Clone size and V and J calls were adopted from that table, with D and trimming inferred from the DNA. The sample table lists over 90,000 clones, about 88% of them with a count of one. The biggest ten clones account for about 1.8% of the sample.

Collaborating institutions collected whole blood in K2EDTA tubes following their own protocols. Collaborator samples were shipped for TCRbeta analysis as frozen whole blood, isolated PBMCs, or DNA extracted from either sample type. The CDR3 sequence holds 14 residues, the cysteine and phenylalanine included. The read is trimmed to its CDR3 DNA, 42 bases read in frame from base 1. V loses 4 bases at its end and J loses 3 bases; junction bases beyond the gene matches: 3. From the germline V gene, CDR1 is SGHDN and CDR2 is FVKESK. Comment on this clone: The antigen it recognizes is unknown. The sample holds no much larger clone one base away, and base qualities are not on file.

The sample consisted of peripheral blood. Recombination connected TRBV14 to TRBJ2-7, with 10 bases matching TRBD1. The TCR was taken from an elderly man with acute or convalescent COVID-19. The nucleotides read TGTGCCAGCAGCCTTTGGACAGGGGGCTACGAGCAGTACTTC. This is translated as CASSLWTGGYEQYF.